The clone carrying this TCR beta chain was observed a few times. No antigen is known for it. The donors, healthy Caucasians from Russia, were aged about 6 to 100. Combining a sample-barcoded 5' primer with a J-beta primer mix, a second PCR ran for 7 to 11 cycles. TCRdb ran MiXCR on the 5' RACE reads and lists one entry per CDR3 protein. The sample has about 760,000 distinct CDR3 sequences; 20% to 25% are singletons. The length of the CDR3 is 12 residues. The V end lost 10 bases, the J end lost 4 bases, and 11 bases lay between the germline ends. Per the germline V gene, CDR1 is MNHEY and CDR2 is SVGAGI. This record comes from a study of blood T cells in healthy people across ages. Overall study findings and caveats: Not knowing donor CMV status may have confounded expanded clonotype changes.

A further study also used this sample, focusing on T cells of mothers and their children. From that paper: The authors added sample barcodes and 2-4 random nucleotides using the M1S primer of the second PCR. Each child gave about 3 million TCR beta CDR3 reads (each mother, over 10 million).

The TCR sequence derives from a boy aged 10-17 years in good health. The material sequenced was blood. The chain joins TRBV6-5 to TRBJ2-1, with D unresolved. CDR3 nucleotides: TGTGCCACCGAGGACGGATACAATGAGCAGTTCTTC. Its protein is CATEDGYNEQFF.